Described below is a single T cell receptor beta chain sequence and its context. The source of the sample is a study of blood T cell repertoires in COVID-19. Generated by immunoSEQ multiplex PCR, the TCRdb table keeps only in-frame clones and is missing some. Among 300,000 to 350,000 clones listed, 75% to 95% were seen once. The junction had 8 bases not matched to a gene; V was cut back by 7 bases and J by 0 bases. From germline, CDR1 is MDHEN and CDR2 SYDVKM. This CDR3 contains 16 residues. The receptor's source is a woman aged 25 to 39 with COVID-19, enrolled during active disease. The sequenced sample was peripheral blood. This chain links TRBV28 with TRBJ2-3; TRBD2 matches at 9 bases. The chain's CDR3 is CASKESGRYSTDTQYF. In DNA form, the CDR3 reads TGTGCCAGCAAAGAAAGCGGGAGGTATAGCACAGATACGCAGTATTTT.